The source of this TCR beta chain is a study of T cells in Graves' hyperthyroidism and ophthalmopathy. This CDR3 region has 16 residues. V shed 4 bases and J shed 0 bases, with 14 bases lying between them. Germline V gene lookup returns CDR1 SGHKS and CDR2 YYEKEE (reference sequence). This clonotype was counted at least ten times. RNA transcripts gave rise to amplified TCR beta CDR3 regions. The HTBI primer set drove a first-round RT-PCR of the TCR CDR3. MiXCR, run by TCRdb on the multiplex PCR reads, gives a single entry per CDR3 protein. The profile covers around 210,000 distinct CDR3 sequences, with 17% appearing a single time and roughly 55% taken by the ten largest.

The TCR originated in a woman aged 45-59 years with Graves' hyperthyroidism. Sequencing was performed on blood. V gene TRBV5-5 combines with J gene TRBJ1-5; D gene unclear. For the CDR3, the DNA is TGTGCCAGCAGCCATCCCCTCCTACTTAGCAATCAGCCCCAGCATTTT. Translated, it gives CASSHPLLLSNQPQHF. The complete variable domain, with remaining parts taken from reference TRBV5-5 and TRBJ1-5, reads DAGVTQSPTHLIKTRGQQVTLRCSPISGHKSVSWYQQVLGQGPQFIFQYYEKEERGRGNFPDRFSARQFPNYSSELNVNALLLGDSALYLCASSHPLLLSNQPQHFGDGTRLSIL.